Listed below are T cell receptor beta chains from one sample, sequenced in a study of CD8 T cells in Susac syndrome. TCRdb analysed the immunoSEQ multiplex PCR reads with MiXCR anew, one entry per CDR3 protein. This sample has some 200,000 distinct CDR3 sequences, with more than 90% found just once. The sequencing input was CD4+ T cells from PBMCs. These receptors were collected from a human donor with Susac syndrome. Both conserved end residues are trimmed from each CDR3.

V	J	CDR3
TRBV5-1	TRBJ1-2	ASSLDLGAGYGYT
TRBV7-9	TRBJ2-1	ASSGRLAGGNEQF
TRBV20-1	TRBJ2-3	SARDGFRADTQY
TRBV7-9	TRBJ1-2	ASSLDGGPSGYGYT
TRBV29-1	TRBJ2-7	SVAVVRRVYEQY
TRBV5-6	TRBJ2-5	ASSPGPNQETQY
TRBV7-3	TRBJ2-5	ASSPGGLSGETQY
TRBV23-1	TRBJ1-1	ASSQVPTEAF
TRBV7-2	TRBJ2-1	ASSVGPFNEQF
TRBV29-1	TRBJ1-2	SSTTGQEGYT
TRBV7-8	TRBJ1-2	ASSFSHEPNYGYT
TRBV5-1	TRBJ1-4	ASSLPGEKLF
TRBV7-9	TRBJ2-7	ASSPYDRGPDEQY
TRBV4-3	TRBJ2-3	ASSQGERGSTDTQY
TRBV27	TRBJ1-6	ASSATTADSPLH
TRBV29-1	TRBJ1-4	SVGGGEKLF
TRBV20-1	TRBJ2-3	SASILTSTDTQY
TRBV5-4	TRBJ2-5	ASSLFRRGPHGSTQY
TRBV5-1	TRBJ2-3	ASGKSTDTQY
TRBV5-1	TRBJ2-5	ASSLIGRGVESSETQY
TRBV14	TRBJ1-1	ASSQDRVTEAF
TRBV7-6	TRBJ2-3	ASSSSAGSSTDTQY
TRBV4-3	TRBJ2-2	ASSQVLPSGAYTGELF
TRBV6-2/TRBV6-3	TRBJ2-1	ASRGSLGGVNEQF
TRBV18	TRBJ1-1	ASSPTRDTNTEAF
TRBV29-1	TRBJ2-5	SSRRGSSETQY
TRBV7-7	TRBJ2-2	ASSSDSNTGELF
TRBV20-1	TRBJ2-5	SATRGRSQETQY
TRBV5-1	TRBJ1-3	ASSLGQGNTIY
TRBV30	TRBJ1-1	AWSVRGGVGSTEAF
TRBV7-9	TRBJ1-4	ASSQTGGGEEKLF
TRBV30	TRBJ1-5	AWSGAGDQPQH
TRBV12-3/TRBV12-4	TRBJ1-5	ASSTTASRKPQH
TRBV7-2	TRBJ1-5	ASSSYRVDQPQH
TRBV12-3/TRBV12-4	TRBJ2-5	ASSFRAEETQY
TRBV12-5	TRBJ1-2	ASGLWGGGYT
TRBV20-1	TRBJ2-2	SAKAGGRYTGELF
TRBV12-5	TRBJ1-2	VSGTGDYGYT
TRBV20-1	TRBJ2-2	SAGENTGELF
TRBV20-1	TRBJ1-4	SARDLEGWAEKLF
TRBV3-1	TRBJ1-6	ASSQESRSPLH
TRBV15	TRBJ2-3	ATSRGQIYTDTQY
TRBV12-3/TRBV12-4	TRBJ2-2	ASRRAGENTGELF
TRBV4-1	TRBJ1-6	ASSQGTRGPDTLH
TRBV4-1	TRBJ1-2	ASSYPGTGDGYT
TRBV20-1	TRBJ1-3	SASVAGGRGNTIY
TRBV19	TRBJ2-1	ASSIYRGEQF
TRBV30	TRBJ2-1	AYDRGSYNEQF
TRBV9	TRBJ1-1	ASSVIEGGTEAF